Following are 18 T cell receptor beta chains from one sample sequenced in a study of radiation and T cells in renal cell carcinoma. Only in-frame clones appear in the TCRdb table, and some are missing; sequencing was by immunoSEQ multiplex PCR. In the table there are about 50,000 clones, roughly four fifths of which are singletons. Documented time point: baseline pretreatment blood. The treatment here: 15 Gy SBRT to primary tumor, nephrectomy 4 weeks later. This material consisted of blood, taken from a patient whose treatment included radiotherapy and nephrectomy. All receptors derive from a woman in her seventies with renal cell carcinoma.

The chain is built from TRBV5-1 and TRBJ2-3, with 13 bases identical to TRBD2. The CDR3 contains 17 residues. Germline CDR1 and CDR2: SGHRS and YFSETQ. Trimming cost V 5 bases and J 1 base; bases outside gene matches: 7. The CDR3 spells CASSTSGGAVGTDTQYF. The CDR3, as DNA: TGCGCCAGCAGTACTAGCGGGGGGGCCGTCGGCACAGATACGCAGTATTTT.

The chain uses TRBV29-1 and TRBJ2-3; either TRBD1 or TRBD2 may fit D (5 bases each). This CDR3 comprises 16 residues. Trimming took off 3 bases at V and 1 base at J, with 17 bases between the two ends. Germline V gene sequence: CDR1 SQVTM, CDR2 ANQGSEA. CDR3 DNA: TGCAGCGTTGATTTGAGGGACCAAAGGGGCACAGATACGCAGTATTTT. Its protein is CSVDLRDQRGTDTQYF.

This chain links TRBV30 with TRBJ2-2; D call uncertain. This CDR3 region has 13 residues. The V gene lost 1 base and the J gene lost 1 base, with 4 bases spanning the gap. CDR1 is GTSNPN and CDR2 is SVGIG in the germline V gene (reference sequence). CDR3 bases: TGTGCCTGGAGTGGCGGGAACACCGGGGAGCTGTTTTTT. It is translated as CAWSGGNTGELFF.

The chain combines TRBV15 with TRBJ1-1, with D possibly matching TRBD1 (6 bases). The V end was cut by 1 base, the J end by 3 bases, with 9 bases between. Per the germline V gene, CDR1 is LNHNV and CDR2 is YYDKDF (reference sequence). This CDR3 is built from 14 residues. The CDR3 is CATSRAQGDTEAFF. As DNA, the CDR3 is TGTGCCACCAGCAGAGCACAGGGTGACACTGAAGCTTTCTTT.

This rearrangement joins TRBV27 to TRBJ2-6; perhaps TRBD1 as D (6 bases). The CDR3 has 17 residues. Germline V gene lookup returns CDR1 MNHEY and CDR2 SMNVEV (reference sequence). Trimming pared 3 bases from V and 0 bases from J, leaving 12 bases between. The CDR3 region has the DNA TGTGCCAGCAGTTTTAGCAGGGGCAGCTCTGGGGCCAACGTCCTGACTTTC. As protein: CASSFSRGSSGANVLTF.

The chain has TRBV5-6 and TRBJ2-7; a weak D match, TRBD2 (5 bases). Looked up from germline, CDR1 is SGHDT and CDR2 is YYEEEE. The CDR3 is made up of 12 amino acids. The ends were cut back, 1 base at V and 10 bases at J, with 12 bases in the middle. CDR3 in DNA: TGTGCCAGCAGCTTGTTAGGGAGAGAACAGTACTTC. Translated, it gives CASSLLGREQYF.

V is TRBV7-8 and J is TRBJ2-7, with D possibly matching TRBD1 (6 bases). The CDR3 is made up of 15 amino acids. Per the germline V gene, CDR1 is SGHVS and CDR2 is FQNEAQ. The V end was cut by 5 bases, the J end by 2 bases, with 16 bases between. CDR3 region: CASSTSSGQTYEQYF. Here the CDR3 DNA reads TGTGCCAGCAGCACCTCCTCGGGACAAACCTACGAGCAGTACTTC.

The rearrangement joins TRBV2 to TRBJ2-3; D is ambiguous. The V end was cut by 8 bases, the J end by 10 bases, with 10 bases between. Germline CDR1 SNHLY, CDR2 FYNNEI. The CDR3 contains 10 residues. CDR3 sequence: CASGSPSQYF. The CDR3 coding sequence is TGTGCCAGCGGTAGCCCTTCGCAGTATTTT. Using reference TRBV2 and TRBJ2-3 for the parts outside the CDR3, the full variable domain is EPEVTQTPSHQVTQMGQEVILRCVPISNHLYFYWYRQILGQKVEFLVSFYNNEISEKSEIFDDQFSVERPDGSNFTLKIRSTKLEDSAMYFCASGSPSQYFGPGTRLTVL.

This clone was detected only a few times. The chain carries TRBV7-9 and TRBJ2-3; D is unclear. CDR1 and CDR2 (germline): SEHNR, FQNEAQ (reference sequence). The CDR3 length is 13 residues. The V end lost 8 bases, the J end lost 2 bases, and 11 bases lay between the germline ends. The CDR3 loop reads CASGPADTDTQYF. In DNA, the CDR3 is TGTGCCAGCGGACCAGCAGACACAGATACGCAGTATTTT. Using reference TRBV7-9 and TRBJ2-3 for the parts outside the CDR3, the full variable domain is DTGVSQNPRHKITKRGQNVTFRCDPISEHNRLYWYRQTLGQGPEFLTYFQNEAQLEKSRLLSDRFSAERPKGSFSTLEIQRTEQGDSAMYLCASGPADTDTQYFGPGTRLTVL.

This clone was found once. This chain uses TRBV19 with TRBJ1-5; no firm D call. The CDR3 runs 13 residues. V lost 1 base to trimming and J lost 4 bases, with 5 bases between them. The germline V gene has CDR1 LNHDA and CDR2 SQIVND (reference sequence). This CDR3 is CASSIAENQPQHF. CDR3 DNA: TGTGCCAGTAGTATAGCCGAGAATCAGCCCCAGCATTTT.

The V gene is TRBV10-1, the J gene TRBJ2-7; D is ambiguous. Trimming took 0 bases from V and 8 from J, leaving 11 bases between them. The CDR3 covers 13 residues. Germline CDR1 WNHNN, CDR2 SYGVQD (reference sequence). The CDR3, as DNA: TGCGCCAGCAGTGAGTCTAGTAGCCCCAAGCAGTACTTC. Protein sequence: CASSESSSPKQYF.

The chain carries TRBV18 and TRBJ1-1; tentatively, D is TRBD1 (6 bases). Trimming shortened V by 3 bases and J by 0 bases, and 20 bases separated the two germline ends. This CDR3 is built from 18 residues. In germline, CDR1 is KGHSH, CDR2 LQKENI. CDR3: CASSPFGGGGTMNTEAFF. The CDR3 DNA reads TGTGCCAGCTCACCCTTTGGAGGAGGGGGTACTATGAACACTGAAGCTTTCTTT. Full variable domain (remainder filled in from reference TRBV18 and TRBJ1-1): NAGVMQNPRHLVRRRGQEARLRCSPMKGHSHVYWYRQLPEEGLKFMVYLQKENIIDESGMPKERFSAEFPKEGPSILRIQQVVRGDSAAYFCASSPFGGGGTMNTEAFFGQGTRLTVV.

For this clone: Because the CDR3 is missing its conserved closing phenylalanine or tryptophan, this is likely a read error. The rearrangement links TRBV14 to TRBJ1-2, with 7 bases fitting TRBD1. The junction had 10 bases not matched to a gene; V was cut back by 3 bases and J by 6 bases. The CDR3 extends over 15 amino acids. Germline V gene lookup returns CDR1 SGHDN and CDR2 FVKESK. In DNA form, the CDR3 reads TGTGCCAGCAGCCAGATCGGACAGGAAGGTCATGGCTACACCCTC. Its protein is CASSQIGQEGHGYTL.

This CDR3 is CASSISTSGQETQYF. In DNA, the CDR3 is TGTGCCAGTAGTATCTCGACTAGCGGACAAGAGACCCAGTACTTC. The genes are TRBV19 and TRBJ2-5; 9 bases map to TRBD2. The V gene's germline CDR1 is LNHDA and CDR2 SQIVND (reference sequence). The ends lost 3 bases at V and 2 bases at J; junction bases unmatched: 4. The CDR3 has 15 amino acids.

This clone was recorded only once. V is TRBV6-6 and J is TRBJ1-5, with a weak D call TRBD1 (5 bases). Germline V gives CDR1 MNHNY, CDR2 SVGAGI (reference sequence). The CDR3 has 15 residues. V lost 0 bases, J lost 5 bases, and 11 bases lay in between. CDR3 sequence: CASSYSSGPYQPQHF. The CDR3 region has the DNA TGTGCCAGCAGTTACTCGTCAGGGCCGTATCAGCCCCAGCATTTT.

The chain recombines TRBV30 with TRBJ1-3; no reliable D call. The CDR3 runs 13 residues. V lost 2 bases and J 0 bases, leaving 5 bases between the germline ends. Germline assignment: CDR1 GTSNPN and CDR2 SVGIG (reference sequence). The CDR3 sequence is CAWSNLSGNTIYF. The CDR3 region has the DNA TGTGCCTGGAGTAATCTCTCTGGAAACACCATATATTTT.

This chain connects TRBV2 to TRBJ2-7, with 7 nucleotides matching TRBD2. CDR3 length: 15 residues. CDR1 is SNHLY, CDR2 FYNNEI, per germline. V was clipped by 5 bases and J by 6 bases; unmatched bases: 13. The CDR3 loop reads CASSSLTGGWVEQYF. CDR3 DNA sequence: TGTGCCAGCAGTAGCCTAACGGGGGGATGGGTCGAGCAGTACTTC.

The J gene is TRBJ2-3, the V gene TRBV9; no clear D gene. The CDR3 contains 12 residues. Trimming pared 0 bases from V and 4 bases from J, leaving 3 bases between. CDR1 and CDR2 (germline): SGDLS, YYNGEE. CDR3 protein: CASSVESDTQYF. CDR3 DNA: TGTGCCAGCAGCGTAGAGTCAGATACGCAGTATTTT.